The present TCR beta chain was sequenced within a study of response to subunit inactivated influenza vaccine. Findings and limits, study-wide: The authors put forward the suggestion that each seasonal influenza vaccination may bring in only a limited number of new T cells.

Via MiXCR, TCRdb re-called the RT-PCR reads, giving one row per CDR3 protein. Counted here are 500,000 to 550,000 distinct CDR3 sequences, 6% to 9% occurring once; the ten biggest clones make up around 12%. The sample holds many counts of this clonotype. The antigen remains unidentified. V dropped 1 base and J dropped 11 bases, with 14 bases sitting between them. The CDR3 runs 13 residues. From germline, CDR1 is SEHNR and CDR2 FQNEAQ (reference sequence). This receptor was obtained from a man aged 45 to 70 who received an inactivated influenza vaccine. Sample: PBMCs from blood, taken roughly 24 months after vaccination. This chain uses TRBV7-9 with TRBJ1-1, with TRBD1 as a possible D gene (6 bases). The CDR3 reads CASSLGGGKDAFF. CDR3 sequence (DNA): TGTGCCAGCAGCTTAGGAGGGGGGAAGGATGCTTTCTTT.